This T cell receptor beta chain stems from a study of blood T cell repertoires in COVID-19. Turning to the study itself: The origin of the acute and convalescent COVID-19 samples was the United States, Italy and Spain.

The CDR3 has 17 residues. Trimming removed 5 bases from V and 2 bases from J; junction bases left unmatched: 11. Germline V lookup: CDR1 SGHVS, CDR2 FQNEAQ. Generated by immunoSEQ multiplex PCR, the TCRdb table keeps only in-frame clones and is missing some. There are over 200,000 clones in the sample; approximately 84% occur only once, and approximately 5.9% lies in the top ten. The J gene is TRBJ2-7, the V gene TRBV7-8, with 11 bases that match TRBD2. The specimen was peripheral blood. The receptor was derived from an elderly man with acute or convalescent COVID-19. The CDR3, as DNA: TGTGCCAGCAGCCCAACCGCAGGGACTAGCGGACCCTACGAGCAGTACTTC. This translates into CASSPTAGTSGPYEQYF.